The rows below give T cell receptor beta chains drawn from one sample of a study of blood T cell repertoires in COVID-19. Produced via immunoSEQ multiplex PCR; TCRdb's table is partial and in-frame only. The sample lists around 150,000 clones, 88% occurring once. Sample: peripheral blood. Receptors originate from a human donor with COVID-19, enrolled during active disease. The donor label of this sample is uncertain. Both conserved end residues are part of each CDR3. D genes are given only for firm matches. Expanded clones are given a class, and other clones once, few, many or no size at all.

V: TRBV30
D: TRBD1
J: TRBJ1-4
size: once
CDR3: CAWSGQGSGVGEKLFF
DNA: TGTGCCTGGAGCGGACAGGGGAGCGGAGTCGGCGAAAAACTGTTTTTT

V: TRBV6-2/TRBV6-3
D: TRBD1
J: TRBJ2-3
size: once
CDR3: CASSPIRLTGKDTDTQYF
DNA: TGTGCCAGCAGCCCTATCCGGTTGACAGGGAAGGACACAGATACGCAGTATTTT

V: TRBV2
D: TRBD1
J: TRBJ1-6
size: .
CDR3: CASSVRDRESPLHF
DNA: TGTGCCAGCAGTGTACGGGACAGGGAATCACCCCTCCACTTT

V: TRBV13
D: TRBD1
J: TRBJ1-6
size: .
CDR3: CASSQDRGYSPLHF
DNA: TGTGCCAGCAGCCAGGACAGGGGATATTCACCCCTCCACTTT

V: TRBV3-1/TRBV3-2
D: .
J: TRBJ2-2
size: .
CDR3: CASSPSVARRNTGELFF
DNA: TGTGCCAGCAGCCCTTCAGTCGCTCGGAGGAACACCGGGGAGCTGTTTTTT

V: TRBV5-1
D: .
J: TRBJ1-6
size: .
CDR3: CASSLAGYNSPLHF
DNA: TGCGCCAGCAGCTTGGCAGGATATAATTCACCCCTCCACTTT

V: TRBV10-3
D: .
J: TRBJ1-6
size: .
CDR3: CAISEYDSGNSPLHF
DNA: TGTGCCATCAGTGAGTACGACAGTGGTAATTCACCCCTCCACTTT

V: TRBV6-1
D: TRBD1
J: TRBJ1-3
size: once
CDR3: CASSDGTGPGNTIYF
DNA: TGTGCCAGCAGTGACGGGACAGGACCTGGAAACACCATATATTTT

V: TRBV9
D: .
J: TRBJ2-3
size: .
CDR3: CASSSSTDTQYF
DNA: TGTGCCAGCAGCTCTAGCACAGATACGCAGTATTTT

V: TRBV29-1
D: .
J: TRBJ2-2
size: once
CDR3: CSVFLARNTGELFF
DNA: TGCAGCGTTTTTCTTGCGCGTAACACCGGGGAGCTGTTTTTT

V: TRBV7-3
D: .
J: TRBJ2-1
size: .
CDR3: CASSFTGQTYNEQFF
DNA: TGTGCCAGCAGCTTTACCGGACAGACCTACAATGAGCAGTTCTTC

V: TRBV9
D: .
J: TRBJ1-3
size: .
CDR3: CASSAGTFGNTIYF
DNA: TGTGCCAGCAGCGCAGGGACATTTGGAAACACCATATATTTT

V: TRBV2
D: .
J: TRBJ2-5
size: .
CDR3: CASSVGGSGETQYF
DNA: TGTGCCAGCAGTGTAGGAGGGTCGGGTGAGACCCAGTACTTC

V: TRBV23-1
D: TRBD1
J: TRBJ1-1
size: once
CDR3: CASSWDRGNTEAFF
DNA: TGCGCCAGCAGTTGGGACAGGGGAAACACTGAAGCTTTCTTT

V: TRBV11-2
D: .
J: TRBJ1-1
size: .
CDR3: CASSLGRGNTEAFF
DNA: TGTGCCAGCAGCTTAGGCAGGGGGAACACTGAAGCTTTCTTT

V: TRBV7-9
D: .
J: TRBJ1-2
size: .
CDR3: CASSSTGDFNYGYTF
DNA: TGTGCCAGCAGCTCCACAGGAGATTTTAACTATGGCTACACCTTC

V: TRBV2
D: .
J: TRBJ1-2
size: .
CDR3: CASSRSTDGYTF
DNA: TGTGCCAGCAGTCGGTCAACGGATGGCTACACCTTC

V: TRBV2
D: .
J: TRBJ2-4
size: .
CDR3: CATLQGLAKNIQYF
DNA: TGTGCCACCTTACAGGGTCTAGCCAAAAACATTCAGTACTTC

V: TRBV19
D: TRBD2
J: TRBJ2-2
size: once
CDR3: CASKTGRAPGELFF
DNA: TGTGCCAGCAAGACCGGGAGGGCCCCCGGGGAGCTGTTTTTT

V: TRBV3-1/TRBV3-2
D: TRBD1
J: TRBJ2-1
size: .
CDR3: CASSLSGTGVGGEQFF
DNA: TGTGCCAGCAGCCTATCCGGGACAGGGGTTGGGGGTGAGCAGTTCTTC

V: TRBV10-3
D: TRBD1
J: TRBJ1-4
size: .
CDR3: CAISGTGEKLFF
DNA: TGTGCCATCAGTGGGACAGGGGAAAAACTGTTTTTT

V: TRBV5-5
D: TRBD2
J: TRBJ2-1
size: .
CDR3: CASSPGLAVSYNEQFF
DNA: TGTGCCAGCAGCCCGGGACTAGCGGTCTCCTACAATGAGCAGTTCTTC

V: TRBV11-3
D: TRBD1
J: TRBJ2-1
size: .
CDR3: CASSFRQGASDEQFF
DNA: TGTGCCAGCAGCTTCAGACAGGGGGCTTCGGATGAGCAGTTCTTC

V: TRBV5-4
D: .
J: TRBJ1-2
size: .
CDR3: CASSWGRGALGYTF
DNA: TGTGCCAGCAGCTGGGGGAGGGGGGCTCTCGGCTACACCTTC

V: TRBV11-1
D: TRBD2
J: TRBJ2-1
size: .
CDR3: CASSWTSGVYNEQFF
DNA: TGTGCCAGCAGCTGGACTAGCGGGGTGTACAATGAGCAGTTCTTC

V: TRBV11-2
D: TRBD1
J: TRBJ2-1
size: .
CDR3: CASSTGPSSYNEQFF
DNA: TGTGCCAGTTCGACAGGGCCCAGCTCCTACAATGAGCAGTTCTTC

V: TRBV7-6
D: TRBD2
J: TRBJ2-3
size: .
CDR3: CASSLNLAGGWKYF
DNA: TGTGCCAGCAGCTTAAACCTAGCGGGGGGATGGAAGTATTTT

V: TRBV3-1/TRBV3-2
D: TRBD1
J: TRBJ1-4
size: .
CDR3: CASSPDTGGEKLFF
DNA: TGTGCCAGCAGCCCCGATACAGGGGGTGAAAAACTGTTTTTT

V: TRBV6-5
D: TRBD1
J: TRBJ2-7
size: .
CDR3: CASSSGTAFEQYF
DNA: TGTGCCAGCAGCTCCGGGACAGCCTTCGAGCAGTACTTC

V: TRBV3-1/TRBV3-2
D: TRBD1
J: TRBJ2-7
size: .
CDR3: CASSRDRAFYEQYF
DNA: TGTGCCAGCAGCCGGGACAGGGCTTTCTACGAGCAGTACTTC

V: TRBV11-3
D: .
J: TRBJ2-7
size: .
CDR3: CASSLNQAEYEQYF
DNA: TGTGCCAGCAGCTTAAATCAGGCAGAGTACGAGCAGTACTTC

V: TRBV14
D: .
J: TRBJ1-1
size: .
CDR3: CASSPTTGGTEAFF
DNA: TGTGCCAGCAGCCCTACAACGGGGGGGACTGAAGCTTTCTTT

V: TRBV7-2
D: TRBD1
J: TRBJ1-5
size: once
CDR3: CASSLSLSGTVDNQPQHF
DNA: TGTGCCAGCAGCTTATCACTATCCGGGACAGTGGACAATCAGCCCCAGCATTTT

V: TRBV11-3
D: TRBD2
J: TRBJ2-7
size: .
CDR3: CASSLEGGSYEQYF
DNA: TGTGCCAGCAGCTTAGAGGGGGGGTCCTACGAGCAGTACTTC

V: TRBV18
D: .
J: TRBJ1-5
size: .
CDR3: CASSSSGEQPQHF
DNA: TGTGCCAGCTCATCGTCAGGGGAGCAACCCCAGCATTTT

V: TRBV7-3
D: .
J: TRBJ2-2
size: .
CDR3: CASSPTSFTGELFF
DNA: TGTGCCAGCAGCCCTACTAGTTTCACCGGGGAGCTGTTTTTT

V: TRBV6-5
D: .
J: TRBJ1-4
size: once
CDR3: CASRRGRPTNEKLFF
DNA: TGTGCCAGCAGAAGGGGAAGACCAACTAATGAAAAACTGTTTTTT

V: TRBV5-1
D: .
J: TRBJ1-2
size: .
CDR3: CASRVRSDTSKANYGYTF
DNA: TGCGCCAGCAGGGTGCGGTCGGACACCAGTAAAGCTAACTATGGCTACACCTTC

V: TRBV5-1
D: TRBD2
J: TRBJ2-2
size: .
CDR3: CASSLGTSVNTGELFF
DNA: TGCGCCAGCAGCTTGGGGACTAGCGTGAACACCGGGGAGCTGTTTTTT

V: TRBV7-3
D: TRBD1
J: TRBJ2-1
size: .
CDR3: CASSLPGQRNNEQFF
DNA: TGTGCCAGCAGCTTACCGGGACAGAGAAACAATGAGCAGTTCTTC

V: TRBV27
D: .
J: TRBJ2-3
size: .
CDR3: CASSWAWGVDTQYF
DNA: TGTGCCAGCAGTTGGGCGTGGGGAGTCGATACGCAGTATTTT

V: TRBV7-9
D: .
J: TRBJ1-1
size: .
CDR3: CASSLGAGGNTEAFF
DNA: TGTGCCAGCAGCTTGGGCGCCGGGGGGAACACTGAAGCTTTCTTT

V: TRBV21-1
D: .
J: TRBJ1-6
size: .
CDR3: CASSKAIGTEGSPLHF
DNA: TGTGCCAGCAGCAAAGCCATTGGGACTGAGGGGTCACCCCTCCACTTT

V: TRBV19
D: .
J: TRBJ2-1
size: .
CDR3: CASTFRGTYNEQFF
DNA: TGTGCCAGTACCTTCAGGGGTACTTACAATGAGCAGTTCTTC

V: TRBV11-3
D: .
J: TRBJ1-1
size: .
CDR3: CASSRAGTEAFF
DNA: TGTGCCAGCAGCAGGGCGGGTACTGAAGCTTTCTTT

V: TRBV23-1
D: .
J: TRBJ1-5
size: .
CDR3: CASSRKGGNQPQHF
DNA: TGCGCCAGCAGTCGGAAAGGCGGGAATCAGCCCCAGCATTTT